This TCR beta chain was recorded in a study of control samples from healthy donors and cancer patients. Germline lookup yields CDR1 SGHRS and CDR2 YFSETQ. The CDR3 spans 17 residues. Comment on this clone: An end of the junction does not agree with germline; a read error may underlie this.

The data were produced by immunoSEQ multiplex PCR, yet TCRdb's version contains in-frame clones alone and is incomplete. The sample includes fewer than 200,000 clones, around nine tenths of them seen just once. This clonotype was sampled from a man younger than 40 in good health. The gene calls are TRBV5-1 and TRBJ1-6, with 11 bases lining up with TRBD1. Sequenced: blood. CDR3 region: CAGRTQGMGQGDSPLHF. CDR3 nucleotide sequence: TGCGCCGGCAGAACCCAGGGGATGGGACAGGGGGATTCACCCCTCCACTTT.